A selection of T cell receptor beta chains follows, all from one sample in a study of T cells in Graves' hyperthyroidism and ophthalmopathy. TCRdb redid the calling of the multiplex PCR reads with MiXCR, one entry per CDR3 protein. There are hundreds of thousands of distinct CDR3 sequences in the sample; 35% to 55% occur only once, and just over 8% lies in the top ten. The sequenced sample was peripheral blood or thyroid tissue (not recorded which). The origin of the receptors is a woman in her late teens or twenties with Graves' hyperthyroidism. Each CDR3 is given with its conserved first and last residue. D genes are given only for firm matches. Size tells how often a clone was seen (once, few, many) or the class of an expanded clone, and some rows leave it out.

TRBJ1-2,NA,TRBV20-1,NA,CSARDSGFLDGYTF
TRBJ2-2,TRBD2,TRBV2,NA,CASSEVAGATGELFF
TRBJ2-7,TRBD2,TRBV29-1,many,CSAASGRFSGQYF
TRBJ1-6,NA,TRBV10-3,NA,CAISEPRRQGNSPLHF
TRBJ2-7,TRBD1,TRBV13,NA,CASSLQGADYEQYF
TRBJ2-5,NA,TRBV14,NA,CASSHVKTQYF
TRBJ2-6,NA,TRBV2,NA,CASSEMGANVLTF
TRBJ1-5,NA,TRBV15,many,CATSLYIGNTNQPQHF
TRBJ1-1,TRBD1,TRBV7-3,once,CASSLRAGGPGGTMSPEAFF
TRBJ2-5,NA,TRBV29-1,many,CSVEGFQGETQYF
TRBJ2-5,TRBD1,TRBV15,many,CATRQGAGETQYF
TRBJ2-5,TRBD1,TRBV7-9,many,CASSAYRGEETQYF